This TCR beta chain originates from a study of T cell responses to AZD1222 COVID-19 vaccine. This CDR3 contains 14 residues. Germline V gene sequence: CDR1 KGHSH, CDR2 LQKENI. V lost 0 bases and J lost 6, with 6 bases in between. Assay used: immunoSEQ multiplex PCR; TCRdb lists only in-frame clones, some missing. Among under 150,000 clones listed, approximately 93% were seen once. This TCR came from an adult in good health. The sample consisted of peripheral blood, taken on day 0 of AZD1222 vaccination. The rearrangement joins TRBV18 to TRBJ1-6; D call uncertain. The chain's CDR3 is CASSPPAVNSPLHF. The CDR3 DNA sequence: TGTGCCAGCTCACCACCGGCGGTTAATTCACCCCTCCACTTT.